This TCR beta chain appears in the sequencing data of a study of T cells in Graves' hyperthyroidism and ophthalmopathy. CDR1 and CDR2 from the germline V gene are SGHTA and FQGTGA. The CDR3 consists of 17 residues. V trimming: 2 bases; J trimming: 3 bases; junction bases outside the gene matches: 7. Lactation, pregnancy, other autoimmune disease or uncontrolled infection excluded patients. The study's findings and limits: Most expanded thyroid clonotypes above 0.001 recurred in blood.

In its sample, this clonotype was seen many times. As yet, its antigen is unknown. RNA transcripts served as the template for amplifying TCR beta CDR3 regions. The HTBI set primed first-round TCR CDR3 RT-PCR. TCRdb redid the calling of the multiplex PCR reads with MiXCR, one entry per CDR3 protein. Of about 400,000 distinct CDR3 sequences in the sample, 13% to 15% were seen once. The rearrangement uses TRBV7-3 and TRBJ2-1; 10 bases align to TRBD2. The sample taken for sequencing was blood. The TCR was taken from an older woman with Graves' ophthalmopathy. CDR3 bases: TGTGCCAGCAGCTTATTAGCGGGAGGCACGATCTACAATGAGCAGTTCTTC. Protein product: CASSLLAGGTIYNEQFF.